This T cell receptor beta chain was sequenced during a study of T cell changes during pregnancy in multiple sclerosis. Germline lookup yields CDR1 GTSNPN and CDR2 SVGIG (reference sequence). The CDR3 spans 11 residues. The ends were cut back, 5 bases at V and 7 bases at J, with 9 bases in the middle. Profiling relied on immunoSEQ multiplex PCR, and the TCRdb table lists in-frame clones only, not all of them. Of 50,000 to 55,000 clones listed, about nine tenths are singletons. The chain recombines TRBV30 with TRBJ1-3; D not certain. The sequencing here drew on CD4+ T cells from peripheral blood mononuclear cells, taken in the third trimester of pregnancy. The sequence was obtained from a female donor with multiple sclerosis, enrolled in a pregnancy study. The CDR3 DNA reads TGTGCCTGGGGTCGAAGCAACACCATATATTTT. Its protein product is CAWGRSNTIYF.